This T cell receptor (beta chain) comes out of a study of cytomegalovirus exposure and HLA in healthy donors. Whole-study findings and limits: The tendency of first-cohort TCR clusters to co-occur in the 100 to 150 validation repertoires was identified by a subsequent analysis.

On this clone itself: Its antigen is not known.

Produced via immunoSEQ multiplex PCR; TCRdb's table is partial and in-frame only. The sample includes over 200,000 clones, roughly 83% of them seen just once. There are 15 residues in the CDR3. Per germline, CDR1 LNHDA and CDR2 SQIVND (reference sequence). Trimming cost V 5 bases and J 5 bases; bases outside gene matches: 7. The chain joins TRBV19 to TRBJ2-2, with 8 bases fitting TRBD1. Sequencing was done on a sample of PBMCs. This receptor was identified in a young woman in good health and CMV-seronegative. CDR3 DNA: TGTGCCAGTAGTCCGGACAGGGCAAGGACCGGGGAGCTGTTTTTT. Translated: CASSPDRARTGELFF.